Listed below are T cell receptor beta chains from one sample, sequenced in a study of T cells in Graves' hyperthyroidism and ophthalmopathy. TCRdb used MiXCR to reprocess the multiplex PCR reads, holding one entry per CDR3 protein. Of some 400,000 distinct CDR3 sequences listed, around 13% were seen once; the top ten hold about 11%. The sample comprised blood. All receptors derive from a woman in her sixties or seventies with Graves' hyperthyroidism. Each CDR3 is given with its conserved first and last residue. For some rows the clone size is stated as once, few or many, or as a class when expanded; others skip it.

j_call | v_call | clone_size | cdr3_aa
TRBJ2-5 | TRBV6-1 | many | CASTANRQETQYF
TRBJ1-2 | TRBV18 | many | CASSPNRPGGGDGYTF
TRBJ1-4 | TRBV2 | many | CASGPGQDGPPTEKLFF
TRBJ2-2 | TRBV15 | - | CATSRDEGRGELFF
TRBJ2-1 | TRBV7-6 | many | CASSLRVASLLGEQFF
TRBJ2-3 | TRBV12-3/TRBV12-4 | many | CATRTSANTDTQYF
TRBJ2-3 | TRBV7-9 | few | CASRQPNDTQYF
TRBJ2-7 | TRBV30 | - | CAWSETPAEQYF
TRBJ1-1 | TRBV19 | many | CASSSQGGKTEAFF
TRBJ2-3 | TRBV7-2 | many | CASSPRTSASTDTQYF
TRBJ2-1 | TRBV7-9 | - | CASSLELHSYNEQFF
TRBJ1-4 | TRBV18 | many | CASSPGQGREKLFF
TRBJ1-1 | TRBV19 | many | CASSGQHMNTEAFF
TRBJ2-7 | TRBV12-3/TRBV12-4 | - | CASSTTSSGQYF
TRBJ2-5 | TRBV18 | many | CASSPGGETQYF
TRBJ2-1 | TRBV11-3 | - | CATEGPNNEQFF
TRBJ2-7 | TRBV11-1 | - | CASSTNFAEGSNEQYF
TRBJ2-7 | TRBV11-2 | - | CASSSRTGNYEQYF
TRBJ1-5 | TRBV12-3/TRBV12-4 | many | CASSLDRFNQPQHF
TRBJ2-3 | TRBV7-3 | many | CASSSQGGGDTQYF
TRBJ1-2 | TRBV20-1 | many | CSARPRGRAFGYTF
TRBJ2-5 | TRBV20-1 | many | CSARDTGSVQETQYF
TRBJ2-3 | TRBV20-1 | many | CSAPPGLPRTDTQYF
TRBJ2-1 | TRBV6-1 | many | CASSELGSTYNEQFF
TRBJ1-3 | TRBV28 | many | CASSSLTGGTGNTIYF
TRBJ2-5 | TRBV7-2 | many | CASSLGYYVLETQYF
TRBJ2-1 | TRBV2 | many | CAITPGLLGNEQFF
TRBJ2-1 | TRBV13 | many | CASSLHRDSRSYNEQFF
TRBJ2-7 | TRBV7-2 | - | CASSLMRGVGYEQYF
TRBJ1-1 | TRBV28 | many | CASSLGGQGDTEAFF
TRBJ2-2 | TRBV7-3 | many | CASSPERASGELFF